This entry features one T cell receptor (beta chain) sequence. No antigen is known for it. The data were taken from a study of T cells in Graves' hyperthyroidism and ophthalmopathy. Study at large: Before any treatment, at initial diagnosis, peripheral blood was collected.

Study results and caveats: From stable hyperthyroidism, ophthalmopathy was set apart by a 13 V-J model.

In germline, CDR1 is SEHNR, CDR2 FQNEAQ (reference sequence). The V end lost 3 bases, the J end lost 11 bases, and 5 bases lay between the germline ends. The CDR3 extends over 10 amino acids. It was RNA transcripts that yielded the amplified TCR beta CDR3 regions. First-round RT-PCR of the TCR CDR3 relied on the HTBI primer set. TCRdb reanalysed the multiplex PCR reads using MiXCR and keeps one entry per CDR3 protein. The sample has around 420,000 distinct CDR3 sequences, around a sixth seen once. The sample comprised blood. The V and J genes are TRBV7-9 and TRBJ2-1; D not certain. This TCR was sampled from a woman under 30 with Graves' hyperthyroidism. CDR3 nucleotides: TGTGCCAGCAGCTTTAGGAAGCAGTTCTTC. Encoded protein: CASSFRKQFF.